This T cell receptor (beta chain) was sequenced for a study of blood T cell repertoires in COVID-19 (TCRdb year 2020). Study-level background: Samples covering the acute and convalescent phases of COVID-19 were provided by collaborators in the United States, Italy and Spain. The material from the prospective study consisted of cDNA or gDNA derived from T cells, B-cell-depleted T cells, or PBMCs. The dataset comprised deeply sampled blood TCRbeta repertoires from subjects exposed to, actively infected with, or recovered from COVID-19. The repertoires were released in a freely available public database meant as a resource for research on the immune response to SARS-CoV-2. Samples were obtained from the ongoing ImmuneRACE study (first 160 participants) and from over 1,000 subjects provided by 6 global collaborators. A de-identified subject ID, COVID-19 status, age in years and sex were almost always included in the sample metadata. Where available, HLA class I and class II types were taken from metadata supplied by the sample provider and were not determined by assay-based typing.

TCRbeta CDR3 regions were amplified from genomic DNA by means of the immunoSEQ Assay, a bias-controlled multiplex PCR. The authors' analysis ran thus. The number of nucleated cells in each sample was estimated from the amplification of reference gene primers within the assay. Sequence reads were collapsed and filtered to measure the absolute abundance of every unique TCRbeta CDR3 rearrangement. For each sample, productive Simpson clonality was calculated as the square root of Simpson's diversity index across productive rearrangements. TCRdb limited this immuneACCESS table to in-frame rearrangements with V and J called. A share of clones is missing; checked studies link under half to unresolved V genes, and the rest is unexplained. From that table come the V and J calls and clone size; the DNA was used to work out D and trimming. This sample is represented by 150,000 to 200,000 clones; around 86% of them were singletons. The ten biggest clones cover about 6.5% of the sample.

Each collaborating institution followed its own protocols to collect whole blood in K2EDTA tubes. For TCRbeta analysis, collaborators shipped samples as frozen whole blood, isolated PBMCs, or DNA extracted from either of those sample types. This clone has more than one count but fewer than ten. This clone's antigen is unknown. Base qualities were left out, and no much larger clone turns up one base away. What the research found in general, with its limitations: Clinical and demographic metadata were provided uncurated, with the amount varying by source and participant.

The germline V gene supplies CDR1 MGHDK and CDR2 SYGVNS. At the junction V is shortened by 5 bases and J by 6 bases, with 15 bases in between. The CDR3 has 14 amino acids, counting the end cysteine and phenylalanine. CDR3 DNA only is kept here, 42 bases in frame from base 1. This TCR was sampled from a woman of 80 years or more in a cohort sampled during active or convalescent COVID-19. Rearrangement joined TRBV25-1 to TRBJ2-3; the D segment could be TRBD1, given 5 matching bases. The sequenced sample was peripheral blood. CDR3 region: CASSRSDGADTQYF. The bases read TGTGCCAGCAGTCGATCTGATGGGGCGGATACGCAGTATTTT.